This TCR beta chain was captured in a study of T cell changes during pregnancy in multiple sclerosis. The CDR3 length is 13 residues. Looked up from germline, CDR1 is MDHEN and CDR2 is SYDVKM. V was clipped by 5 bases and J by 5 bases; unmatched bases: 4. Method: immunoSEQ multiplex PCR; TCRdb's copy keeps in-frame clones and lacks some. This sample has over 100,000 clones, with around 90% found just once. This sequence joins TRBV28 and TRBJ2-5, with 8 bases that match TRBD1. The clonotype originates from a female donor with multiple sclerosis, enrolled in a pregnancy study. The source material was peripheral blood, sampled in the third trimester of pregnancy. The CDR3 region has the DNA TGTGCCAGCAGTCCAGGGGGCGGGGAGACCCAGTACTTC. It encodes CASSPGGGETQYF.